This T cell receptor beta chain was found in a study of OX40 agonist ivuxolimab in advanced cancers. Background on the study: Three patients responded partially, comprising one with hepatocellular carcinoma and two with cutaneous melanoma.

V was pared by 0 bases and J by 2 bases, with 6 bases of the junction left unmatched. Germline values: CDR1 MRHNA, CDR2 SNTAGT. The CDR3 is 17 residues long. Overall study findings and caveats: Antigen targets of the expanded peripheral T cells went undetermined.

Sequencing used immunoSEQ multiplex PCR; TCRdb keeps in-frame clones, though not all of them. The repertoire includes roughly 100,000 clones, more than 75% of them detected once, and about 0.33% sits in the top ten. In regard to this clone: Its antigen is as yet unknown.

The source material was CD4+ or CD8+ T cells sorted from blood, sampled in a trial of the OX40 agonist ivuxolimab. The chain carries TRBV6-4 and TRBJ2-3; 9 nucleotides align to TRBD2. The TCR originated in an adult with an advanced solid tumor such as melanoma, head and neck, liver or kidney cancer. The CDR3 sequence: CASSDSGAGGSTDTQYF. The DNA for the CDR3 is TGTGCCAGCAGTGACTCTGGCGCGGGGGGGTCCACAGATACGCAGTATTTT.